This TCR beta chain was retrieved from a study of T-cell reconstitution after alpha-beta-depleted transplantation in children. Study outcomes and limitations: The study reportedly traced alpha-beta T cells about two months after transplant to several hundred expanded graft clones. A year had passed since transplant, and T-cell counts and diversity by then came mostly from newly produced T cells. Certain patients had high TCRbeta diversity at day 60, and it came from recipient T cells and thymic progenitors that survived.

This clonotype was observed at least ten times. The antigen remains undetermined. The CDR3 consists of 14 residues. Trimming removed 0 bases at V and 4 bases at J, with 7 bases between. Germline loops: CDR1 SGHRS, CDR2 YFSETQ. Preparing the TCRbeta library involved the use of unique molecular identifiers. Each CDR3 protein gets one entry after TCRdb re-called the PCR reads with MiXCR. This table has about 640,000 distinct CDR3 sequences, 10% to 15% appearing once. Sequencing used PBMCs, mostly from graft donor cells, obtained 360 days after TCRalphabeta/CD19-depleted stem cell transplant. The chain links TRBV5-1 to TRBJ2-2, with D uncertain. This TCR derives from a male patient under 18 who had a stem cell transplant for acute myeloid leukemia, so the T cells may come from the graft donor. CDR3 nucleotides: TGCGCCAGCAGCTTGGCCTCGGGCACCGGGGAGCTGTTTTTT. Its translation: CASSLASGTGELFF. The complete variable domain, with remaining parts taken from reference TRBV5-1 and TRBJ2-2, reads KAGVTQTPRYLIKTRGQQVTLSCSPISGHRSVSWYQQTPGQGLQFLFEYFSETQRNKGNFPGRFSGRQFSNSRSEMNVSTLELGDSALYLCASSLASGTGELFFGEGSRLTVL.